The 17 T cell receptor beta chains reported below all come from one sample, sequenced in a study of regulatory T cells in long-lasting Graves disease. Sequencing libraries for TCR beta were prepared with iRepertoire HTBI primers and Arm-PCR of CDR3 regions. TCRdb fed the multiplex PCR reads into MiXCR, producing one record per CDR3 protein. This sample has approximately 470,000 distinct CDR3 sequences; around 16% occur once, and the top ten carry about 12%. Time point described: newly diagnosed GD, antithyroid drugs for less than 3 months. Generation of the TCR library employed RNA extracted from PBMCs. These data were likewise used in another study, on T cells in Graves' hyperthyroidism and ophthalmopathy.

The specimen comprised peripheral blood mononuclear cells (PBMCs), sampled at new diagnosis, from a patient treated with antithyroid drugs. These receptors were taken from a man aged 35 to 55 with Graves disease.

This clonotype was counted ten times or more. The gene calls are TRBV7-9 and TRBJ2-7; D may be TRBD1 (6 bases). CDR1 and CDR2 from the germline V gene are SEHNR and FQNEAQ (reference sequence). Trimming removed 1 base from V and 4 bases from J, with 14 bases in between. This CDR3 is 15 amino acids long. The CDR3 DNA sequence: TGTGCCAGCAGCTTAGTTCAAGGACAGAAATACGAGCAGTACTTC. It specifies CASSLVQGQKYEQYF.

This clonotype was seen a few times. The CDR3 loop is CASSEPGRSSGNTIYF. The DNA of the CDR3 is TGTGCCAGCAGTGAGCCGGGACGCTCCTCTGGAAACACCATATATTTT. The chain couples TRBV12-3 or TRBV12-4 to TRBJ1-3; maybe TRBD1 (5 bases). Trimming cost V 5 bases and J 0 bases, with 14 bases left between them. CDR3 length: 16 amino acids.

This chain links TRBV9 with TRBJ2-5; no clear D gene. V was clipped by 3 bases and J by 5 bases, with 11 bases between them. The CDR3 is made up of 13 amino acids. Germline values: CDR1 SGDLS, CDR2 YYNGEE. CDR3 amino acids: CASSDGLRETQYF. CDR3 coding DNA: TGTGCCAGCAGCGATGGGCTGCGGGAGACCCAGTACTTC.

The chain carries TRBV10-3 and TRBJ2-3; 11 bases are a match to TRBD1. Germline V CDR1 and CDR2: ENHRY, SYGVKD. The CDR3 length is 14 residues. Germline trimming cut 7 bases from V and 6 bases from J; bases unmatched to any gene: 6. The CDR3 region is CAIKDRGLEDTQYF. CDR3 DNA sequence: TGTGCCATCAAGGACAGGGGGCTGGAGGATACGCAGTATTTT.

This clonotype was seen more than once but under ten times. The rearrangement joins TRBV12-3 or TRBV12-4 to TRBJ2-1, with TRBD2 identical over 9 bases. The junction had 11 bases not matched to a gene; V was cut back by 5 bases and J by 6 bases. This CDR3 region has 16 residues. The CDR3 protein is CASSPMAGGPLNEQFF. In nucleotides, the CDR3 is TGTGCCAGCAGTCCCATGGCGGGAGGGCCCCTCAATGAGCAGTTCTTC.

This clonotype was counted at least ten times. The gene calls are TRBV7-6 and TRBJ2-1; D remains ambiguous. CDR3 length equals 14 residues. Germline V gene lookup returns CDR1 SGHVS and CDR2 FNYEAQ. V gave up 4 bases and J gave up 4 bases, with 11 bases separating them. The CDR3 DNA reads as TGTGCCAGCAGCTCCTTGGGCCCGTACAATGAGCAGTTCTTC. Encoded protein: CASSSLGPYNEQFF.

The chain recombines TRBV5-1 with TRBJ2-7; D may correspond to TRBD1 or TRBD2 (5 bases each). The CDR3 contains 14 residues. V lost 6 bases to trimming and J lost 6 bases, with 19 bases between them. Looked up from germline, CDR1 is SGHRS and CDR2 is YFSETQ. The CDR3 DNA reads TGCGCCAGCAAAGGGGCCGGGATGATCTCCGAGCAGTACTTC. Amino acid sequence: CASKGAGMISEQYF.

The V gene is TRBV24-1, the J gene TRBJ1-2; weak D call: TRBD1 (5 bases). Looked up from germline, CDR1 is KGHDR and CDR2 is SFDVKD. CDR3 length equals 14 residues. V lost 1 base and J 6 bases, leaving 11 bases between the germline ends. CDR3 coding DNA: TGTGCCACCAGTGATTTTCCAGGGTCGGATGGCTACACCTTC. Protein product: CATSDFPGSDGYTF.

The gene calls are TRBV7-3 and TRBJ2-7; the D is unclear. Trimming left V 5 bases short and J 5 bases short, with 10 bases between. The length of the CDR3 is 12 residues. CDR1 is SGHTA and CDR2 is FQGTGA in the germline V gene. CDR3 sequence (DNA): TGTGCCAGCAGCCCCGGCCCCCACGAGCAGTACTTC. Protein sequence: CASSPGPHEQYF.

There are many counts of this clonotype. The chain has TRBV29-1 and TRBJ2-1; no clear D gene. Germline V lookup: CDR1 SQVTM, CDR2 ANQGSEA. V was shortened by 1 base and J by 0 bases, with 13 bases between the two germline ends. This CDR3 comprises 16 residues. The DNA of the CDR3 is TGCAGCGTTGAAGGCCTTGAAAGCAGCTCCTACAATGAGCAGTTCTTC. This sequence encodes CSVEGLESSSYNEQFF.

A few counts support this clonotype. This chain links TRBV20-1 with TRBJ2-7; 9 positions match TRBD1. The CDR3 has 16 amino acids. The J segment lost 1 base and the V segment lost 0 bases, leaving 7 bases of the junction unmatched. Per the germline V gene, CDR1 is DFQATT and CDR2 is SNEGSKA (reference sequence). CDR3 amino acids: CSARDIRDRVSYEQYF. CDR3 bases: TGCAGTGCTAGAGATATCCGGGACAGGGTATCCTACGAGCAGTACTTC.

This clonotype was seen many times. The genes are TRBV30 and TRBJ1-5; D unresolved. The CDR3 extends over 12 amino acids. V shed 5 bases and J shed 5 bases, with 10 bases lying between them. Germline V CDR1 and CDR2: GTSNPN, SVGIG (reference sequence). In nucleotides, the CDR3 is TGTGCCTGGGCAGAACCCGATCAGCCCCAGCATTTT. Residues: CAWAEPDQPQHF.

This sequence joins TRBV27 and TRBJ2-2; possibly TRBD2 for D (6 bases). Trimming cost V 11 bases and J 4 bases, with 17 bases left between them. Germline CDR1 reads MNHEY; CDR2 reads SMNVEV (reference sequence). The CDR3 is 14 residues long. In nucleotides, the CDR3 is TGTGCCGCCGCCCGGGGGATTACCACCGGGGAGCTGTTTTTT. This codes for CAAARGITTGELFF.

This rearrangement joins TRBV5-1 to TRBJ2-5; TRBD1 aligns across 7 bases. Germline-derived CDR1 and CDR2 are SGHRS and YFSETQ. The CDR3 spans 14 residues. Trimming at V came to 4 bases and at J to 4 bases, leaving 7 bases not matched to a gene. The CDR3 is CASSKTTGSETQYF. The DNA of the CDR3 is TGCGCCAGCAGCAAAACGACAGGGTCAGAGACCCAGTACTTC.

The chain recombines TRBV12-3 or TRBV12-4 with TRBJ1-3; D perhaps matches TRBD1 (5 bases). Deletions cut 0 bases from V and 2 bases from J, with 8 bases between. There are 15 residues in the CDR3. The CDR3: CASSLAGGTGNTIYF. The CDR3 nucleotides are TGTGCCAGCAGTTTAGCGGGGGGTACTGGAAACACCATATATTTT.

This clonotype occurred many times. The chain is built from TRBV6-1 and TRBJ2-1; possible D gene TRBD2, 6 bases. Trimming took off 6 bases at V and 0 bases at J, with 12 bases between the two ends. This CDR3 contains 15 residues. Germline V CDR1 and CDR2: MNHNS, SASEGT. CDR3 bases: TGTGCCAGCAGAGGACGGGAGAGCTCCTACAATGAGCAGTTCTTC. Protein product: CASRGRESSYNEQFF.

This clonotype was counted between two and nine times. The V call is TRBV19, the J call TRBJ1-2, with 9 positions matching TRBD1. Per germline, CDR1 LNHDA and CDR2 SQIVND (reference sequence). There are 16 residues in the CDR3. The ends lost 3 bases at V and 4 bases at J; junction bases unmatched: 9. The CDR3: CASSIFGTGPFYGYTF. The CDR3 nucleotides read TGTGCCAGTAGTATTTTCGGGACAGGGCCCTTCTATGGCTACACCTTC.